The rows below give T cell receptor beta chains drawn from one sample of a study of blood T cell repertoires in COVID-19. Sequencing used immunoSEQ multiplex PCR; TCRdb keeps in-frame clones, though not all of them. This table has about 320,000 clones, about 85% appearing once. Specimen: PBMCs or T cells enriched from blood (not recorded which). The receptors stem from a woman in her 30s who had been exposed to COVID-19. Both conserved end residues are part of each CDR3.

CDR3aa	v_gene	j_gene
CASSPSSGANVLTF	TRBV28	TRBJ2-6
CASSLDSTSGNTIYF	TRBV11-3	TRBJ1-3
CASTRLDFSGPQFF	TRBV13	TRBJ2-1
CASSSPGTSYGQYF	TRBV5-1	TRBJ2-7
CASSMRLAGLNEQFF	TRBV19	TRBJ2-1
CASSLFGRVGAGPRTDTQYF	TRBV27	TRBJ2-3
CASSHQDRGGSPLHF	TRBV4-3	TRBJ1-6
CRLGGYTEAFF	TRBV20-1	TRBJ1-1
CASSSYSGMNTEAFF	TRBV28	TRBJ1-1
CASSFGIGANYGYTF	TRBV5-4	TRBJ1-2
CASSQARGRVPLHF	TRBV4-3	TRBJ1-6
CASSQAGVPSYEQYF	TRBV27	TRBJ2-7
CASSLAGQTYEQYF	TRBV28	TRBJ2-7
CASSLEGAYEQYF	TRBV13	TRBJ2-7
CASSLVGGHGYTF	TRBV12-3/TRBV12-4	TRBJ1-2
CASSLGASGTYEQYF	TRBV27	TRBJ2-7
CASSNRVVGTEAFF	TRBV11-1	TRBJ1-1
CASSLFDRQETQYF	TRBV7-6	TRBJ2-5
CASSIGQGATYEQYF	TRBV11-2	TRBJ2-7
CSASFPGTAYGYTF	TRBV20-1	TRBJ1-2
CASSWDRGNYGYTF	TRBV5-8	TRBJ1-2
CASSGSGGTQETQYF	TRBV19	TRBJ2-5
CASSPSRGQGGLETQYF	TRBV18	TRBJ2-5
CASSDEGGSSPLHF	TRBV2	TRBJ1-6
CASSVQGVRNQPQHF	TRBV5-4	TRBJ1-5
CASRHRDSPLHF	TRBV19	TRBJ1-6
CASSPRDKENTEAFF	TRBV5-5	TRBJ1-1
CASSLGGDTEAFF	TRBV27	TRBJ1-1
CASSHSDRGNQPQHF	TRBV4-1	TRBJ1-5
CASSLGLSGEAFF	TRBV27	TRBJ1-1
CASSLRGGARELFF	TRBV3-1/TRBV3-2	TRBJ2-2
CASSPLRMAGVGEQYF	TRBV27	TRBJ2-7
CATKGQGRTEAFF	TRBV25-1	TRBJ1-1
CASGAGSGDTQYF	TRBV9	TRBJ2-3